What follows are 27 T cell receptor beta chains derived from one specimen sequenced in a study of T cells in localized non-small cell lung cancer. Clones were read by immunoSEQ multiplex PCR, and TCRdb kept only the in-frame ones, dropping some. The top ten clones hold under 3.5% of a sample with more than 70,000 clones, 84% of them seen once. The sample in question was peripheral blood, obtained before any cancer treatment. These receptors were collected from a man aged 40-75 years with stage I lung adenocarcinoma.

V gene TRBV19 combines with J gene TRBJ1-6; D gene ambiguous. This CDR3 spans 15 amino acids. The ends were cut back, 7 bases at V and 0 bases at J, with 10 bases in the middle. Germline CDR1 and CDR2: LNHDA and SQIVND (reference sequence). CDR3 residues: CASTVRSSYNSPLHF. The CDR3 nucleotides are TGTGCCAGTACGGTCCGAAGCTCCTATAATTCACCCCTCCACTTT.

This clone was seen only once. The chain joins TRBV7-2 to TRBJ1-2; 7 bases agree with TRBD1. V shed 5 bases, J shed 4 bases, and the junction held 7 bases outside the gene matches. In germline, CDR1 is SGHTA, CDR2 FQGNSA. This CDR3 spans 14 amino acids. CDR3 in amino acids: CASSPDRVGYGYTF. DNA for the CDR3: TGTGCCAGCAGCCCCGACAGGGTTGGCTATGGCTACACCTTC.

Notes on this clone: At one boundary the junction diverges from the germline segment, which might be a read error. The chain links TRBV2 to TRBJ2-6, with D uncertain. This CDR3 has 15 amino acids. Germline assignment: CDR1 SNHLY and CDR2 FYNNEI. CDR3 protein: CASGDLLSGANVLTF. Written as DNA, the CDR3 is TGTGCCAGCGGTGACCTTCTCTCTGGGGCCAACGTCCTGACTTTC.

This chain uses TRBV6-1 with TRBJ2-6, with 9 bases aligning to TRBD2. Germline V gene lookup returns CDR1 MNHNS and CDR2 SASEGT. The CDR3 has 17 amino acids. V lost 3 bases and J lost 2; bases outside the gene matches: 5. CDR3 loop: CASSEIAGDPGANVLTF. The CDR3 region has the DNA TGTGCCAGCAGTGAGATAGCGGGGGATCCTGGGGCCAACGTCCTGACTTTC.

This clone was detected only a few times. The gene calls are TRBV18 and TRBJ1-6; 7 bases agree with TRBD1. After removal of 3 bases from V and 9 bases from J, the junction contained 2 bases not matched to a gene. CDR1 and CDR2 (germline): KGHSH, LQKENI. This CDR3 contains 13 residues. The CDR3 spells CASSPTGSSPLHF. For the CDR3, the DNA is TGTGCCAGCTCACCGACAGGGAGTTCACCCCTCCACTTT.

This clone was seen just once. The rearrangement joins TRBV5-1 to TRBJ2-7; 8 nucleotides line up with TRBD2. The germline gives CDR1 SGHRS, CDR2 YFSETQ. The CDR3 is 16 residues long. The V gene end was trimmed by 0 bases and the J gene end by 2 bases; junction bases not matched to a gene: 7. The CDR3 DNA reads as TGCGCCAGCAGCTTGGACGGGGCGGGAGGTCCCTACGAGCAGTACTTC. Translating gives CASSLDGAGGPYEQYF.

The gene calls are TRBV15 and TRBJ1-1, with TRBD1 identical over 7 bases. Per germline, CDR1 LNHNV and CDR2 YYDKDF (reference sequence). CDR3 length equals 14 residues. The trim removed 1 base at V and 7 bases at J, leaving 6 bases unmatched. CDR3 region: CATSRVYGDSEAFF. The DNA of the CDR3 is TGTGCCACCAGCAGAGTGTACGGGGACAGTGAAGCTTTCTTT.

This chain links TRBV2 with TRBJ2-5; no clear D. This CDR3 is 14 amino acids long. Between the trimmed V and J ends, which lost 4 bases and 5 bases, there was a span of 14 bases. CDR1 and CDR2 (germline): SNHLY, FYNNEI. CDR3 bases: TGTGCCAGCAGTGTACGTGAACTGGAGGAGACCCAGTACTTC. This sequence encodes CASSVRELEETQYF.

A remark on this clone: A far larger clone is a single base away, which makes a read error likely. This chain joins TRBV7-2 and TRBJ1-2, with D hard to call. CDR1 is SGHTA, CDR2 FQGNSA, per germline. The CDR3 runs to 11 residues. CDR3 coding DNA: TGTGCCAGCAGCTTGGGCCGTGGCTACACGTTC. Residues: CASSLGRGYTF.

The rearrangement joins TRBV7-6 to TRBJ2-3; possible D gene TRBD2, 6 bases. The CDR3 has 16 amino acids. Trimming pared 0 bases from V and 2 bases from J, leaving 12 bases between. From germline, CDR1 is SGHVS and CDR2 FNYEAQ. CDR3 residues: CASSLAVAAVTDTQYF. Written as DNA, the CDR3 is TGTGCCAGCAGCTTAGCGGTAGCGGCAGTCACAGATACGCAGTATTTT.

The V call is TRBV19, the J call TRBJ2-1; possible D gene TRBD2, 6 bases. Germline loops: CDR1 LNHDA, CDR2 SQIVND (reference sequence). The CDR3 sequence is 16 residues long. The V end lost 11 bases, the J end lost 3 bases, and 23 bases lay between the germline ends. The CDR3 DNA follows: TGTGCCTCGCAAAAAATTGATAGCGGCAGCTACAATGAGCAGTTCTTC. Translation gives CASQKIDSGSYNEQFF. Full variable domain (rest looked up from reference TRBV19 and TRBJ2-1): DGGITQSPKYLFRKEGQNVTLSCEQNLNHDAMYWYRQDPGQGLRLIYYSQIVNDFQKGDIAEGYSVSREKKESFPLTVTSAQKNPTAFYLCASQKIDSGSYNEQFFGPGTRLTVL.

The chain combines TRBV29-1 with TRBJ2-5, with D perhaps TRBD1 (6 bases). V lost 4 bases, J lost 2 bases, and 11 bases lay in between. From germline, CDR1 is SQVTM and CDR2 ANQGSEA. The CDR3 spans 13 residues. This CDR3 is CSVAGDTQETQYF. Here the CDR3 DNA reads TGCAGCGTTGCCGGGGACACTCAAGAGACCCAGTACTTC.

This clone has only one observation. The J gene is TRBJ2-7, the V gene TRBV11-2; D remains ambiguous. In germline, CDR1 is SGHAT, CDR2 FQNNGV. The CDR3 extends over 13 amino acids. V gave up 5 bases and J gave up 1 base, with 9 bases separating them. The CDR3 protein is CASSPPASYEQYF. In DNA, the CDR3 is TGTGCCAGCAGCCCCCCCGCATCCTACGAGCAGTACTTC.

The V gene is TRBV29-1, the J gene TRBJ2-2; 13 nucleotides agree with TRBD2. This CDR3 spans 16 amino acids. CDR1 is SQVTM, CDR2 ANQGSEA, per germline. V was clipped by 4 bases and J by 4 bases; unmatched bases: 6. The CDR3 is CSVGGLAGHFTGELFF. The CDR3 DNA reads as TGCAGCGTTGGGGGACTAGCGGGGCACTTCACCGGGGAGCTGTTTTTT.

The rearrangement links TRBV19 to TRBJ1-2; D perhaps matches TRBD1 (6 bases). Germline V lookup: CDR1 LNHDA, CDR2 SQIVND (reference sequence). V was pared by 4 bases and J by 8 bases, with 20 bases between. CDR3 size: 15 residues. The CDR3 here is CASSTVSTGLMGYTF. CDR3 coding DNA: TGTGCCAGTAGTACCGTCTCCACAGGGTTGATGGGCTACACCTTC.

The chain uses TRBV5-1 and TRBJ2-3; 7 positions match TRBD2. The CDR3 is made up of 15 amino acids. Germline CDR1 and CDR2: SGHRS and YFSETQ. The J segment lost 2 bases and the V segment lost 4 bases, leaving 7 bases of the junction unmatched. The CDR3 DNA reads TGCGCCAGCAGCCTCTCCGGGGGGATCACAGATACGCAGTATTTT. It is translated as CASSLSGGITDTQYF. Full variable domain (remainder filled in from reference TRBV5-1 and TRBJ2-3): KAGVTQTPRYLIKTRGQQVTLSCSPISGHRSVSWYQQTPGQGLQFLFEYFSETQRNKGNFPGRFSGRQFSNSRSEMNVSTLELGDSALYLCASSLSGGITDTQYFGPGTRLTVL.

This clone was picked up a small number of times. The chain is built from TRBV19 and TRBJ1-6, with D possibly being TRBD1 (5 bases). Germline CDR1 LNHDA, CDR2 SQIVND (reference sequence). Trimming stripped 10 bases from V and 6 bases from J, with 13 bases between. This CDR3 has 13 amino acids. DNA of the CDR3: TGTGCCACAGCGACAGCGCTTAATTCACCCCTCCACTTT. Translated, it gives CATATALNSPLHF.

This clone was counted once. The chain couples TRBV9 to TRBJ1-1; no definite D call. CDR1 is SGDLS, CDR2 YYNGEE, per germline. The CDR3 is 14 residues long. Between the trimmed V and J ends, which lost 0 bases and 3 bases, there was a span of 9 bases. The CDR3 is CASSVGQTHTEAFF. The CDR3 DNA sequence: TGTGCCAGCAGCGTAGGGCAGACCCACACTGAAGCTTTCTTT.

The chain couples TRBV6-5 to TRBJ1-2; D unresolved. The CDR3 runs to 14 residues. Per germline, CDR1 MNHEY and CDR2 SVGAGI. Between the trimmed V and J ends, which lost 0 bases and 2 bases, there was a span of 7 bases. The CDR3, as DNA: TGTGCCAGCAGTTACTCGGCCCTAAACTATGGCTACACCTTC. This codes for CASSYSALNYGYTF.

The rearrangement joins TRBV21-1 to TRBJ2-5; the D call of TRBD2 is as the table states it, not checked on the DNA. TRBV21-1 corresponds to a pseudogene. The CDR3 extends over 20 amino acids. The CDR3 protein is CASSARGQRGAPHYRETQYF. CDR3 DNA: TGTGCCAGCAGCGCCCGGGGTCAGCGGGGGGCCCCTCATTATCGAGAGACCCAGTACTTC.

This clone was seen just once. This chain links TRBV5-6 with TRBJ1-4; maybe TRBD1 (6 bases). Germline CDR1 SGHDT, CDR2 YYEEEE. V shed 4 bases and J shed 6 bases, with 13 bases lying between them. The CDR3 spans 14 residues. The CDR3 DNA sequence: TGTGCCAGCAGCGCCGAGGGGGAGTATGAAAAACTGTTTTTT. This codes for CASSAEGEYEKLFF.

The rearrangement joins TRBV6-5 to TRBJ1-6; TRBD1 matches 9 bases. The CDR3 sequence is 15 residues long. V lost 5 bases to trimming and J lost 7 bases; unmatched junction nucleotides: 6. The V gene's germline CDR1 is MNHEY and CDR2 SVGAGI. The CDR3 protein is CASSVQGAANSPLHF. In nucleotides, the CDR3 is TGTGCCAGCAGTGTACAGGGGGCCGCGAATTCACCCCTCCACTTT.

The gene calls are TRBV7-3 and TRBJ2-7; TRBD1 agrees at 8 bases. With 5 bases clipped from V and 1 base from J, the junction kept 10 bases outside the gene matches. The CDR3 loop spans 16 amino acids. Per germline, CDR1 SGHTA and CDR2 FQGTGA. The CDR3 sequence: CASSTWTGPKSYEQYF. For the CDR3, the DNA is TGTGCCAGCAGCACCTGGACAGGGCCAAAATCCTACGAGCAGTACTTC.

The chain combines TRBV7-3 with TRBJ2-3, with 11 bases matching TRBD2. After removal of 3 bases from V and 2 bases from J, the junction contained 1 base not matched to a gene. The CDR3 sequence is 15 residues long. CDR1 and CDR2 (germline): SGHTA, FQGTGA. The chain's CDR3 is CASSLGLADTDTQYF. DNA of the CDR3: TGTGCCAGCAGCTTGGGACTAGCGGACACAGATACGCAGTATTTT.

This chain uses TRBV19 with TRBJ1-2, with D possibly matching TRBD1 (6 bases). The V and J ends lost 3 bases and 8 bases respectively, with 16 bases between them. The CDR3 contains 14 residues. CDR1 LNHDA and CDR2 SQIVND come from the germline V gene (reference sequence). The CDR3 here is CASSIWYRVHGYTF. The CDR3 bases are TGTGCCAGTAGTATTTGGTACAGGGTTCACGGCTACACCTTC.

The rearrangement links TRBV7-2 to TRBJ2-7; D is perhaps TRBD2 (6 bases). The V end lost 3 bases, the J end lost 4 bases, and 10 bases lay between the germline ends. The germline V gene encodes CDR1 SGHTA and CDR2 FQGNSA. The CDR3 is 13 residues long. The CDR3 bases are TGTGCCAGCAGCTTGATCGGGAGTTACGAGCAGTACTTC. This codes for CASSLIGSYEQYF. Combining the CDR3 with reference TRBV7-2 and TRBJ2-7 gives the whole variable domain GAGVSQSPSNKVTEKGKDVELRCDPISGHTALYWYRQSLGQGLEFLIYFQGNSAPDKSGLPSDRFSAERTGGSVSTLTIQRTQQEDSAVYLCASSLIGSYEQYFGPGTRLTVT.

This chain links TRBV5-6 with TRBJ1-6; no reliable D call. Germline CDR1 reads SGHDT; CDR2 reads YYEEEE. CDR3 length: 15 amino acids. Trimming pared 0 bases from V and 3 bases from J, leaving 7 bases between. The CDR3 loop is CASSLGLNYNSPLHF. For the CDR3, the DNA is TGTGCCAGCAGCTTGGGACTTAACTATAATTCACCCCTCCACTTT.